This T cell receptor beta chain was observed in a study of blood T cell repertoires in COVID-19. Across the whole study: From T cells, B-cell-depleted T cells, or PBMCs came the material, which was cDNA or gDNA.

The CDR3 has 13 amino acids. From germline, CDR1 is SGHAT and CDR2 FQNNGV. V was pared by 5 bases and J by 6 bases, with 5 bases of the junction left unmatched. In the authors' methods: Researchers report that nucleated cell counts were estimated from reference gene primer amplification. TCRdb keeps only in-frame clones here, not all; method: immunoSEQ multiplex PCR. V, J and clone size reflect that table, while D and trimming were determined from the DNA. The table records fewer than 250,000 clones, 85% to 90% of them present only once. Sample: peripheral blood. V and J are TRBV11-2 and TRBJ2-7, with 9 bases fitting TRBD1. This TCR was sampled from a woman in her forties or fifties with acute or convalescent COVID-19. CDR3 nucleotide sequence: TGTGCCAGCAGCCCCGGACAGGGGCGCGAGCAGTACTTC. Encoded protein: CASSPGQGREQYF.